This passage covers 7 T cell receptor beta chains from one sample sequenced in a study of blood T cells in healthy people across ages. Alongside a J-beta primer mix, a sample-barcoded 5' primer served in a second PCR lasting about 7 to 11 cycles. TCRdb recomputed calls from the 5' RACE reads with MiXCR, one row per CDR3 protein. Found here are some 800,000 distinct CDR3 sequences, more than 40% of them singletons; the top ten hold about a fifth. The specimen was blood. The receptors derive from a man between 60 and 75 years old in good health.

This clonotype was seen a few times. The chain is built from TRBV5-6 and TRBJ2-5, with 7 positions matching TRBD2. Unmatched junction bases numbered 7, after V lost 0 bases and J lost 11 bases. The CDR3 is 13 residues long. The germline V gene encodes CDR1 SGHDT and CDR2 YYEEEE. The CDR3 loop reads CASSLGAGLEQYF. CDR3 DNA sequence: TGTGCCAGCAGCTTGGGAGCGGGGTTAGAGCAGTACTTC.

A note on this clonotype: A read error may be the cause here, since a much bigger clone is one base away. This chain joins TRBV25-1 and TRBJ2-5; D remains unclear. The germline V and J ends were trimmed by 0 bases and 11 bases, with 13 bases remaining between them. CDR3 length: 13 residues. Per the germline V gene, CDR1 is MGHDK and CDR2 is SYGVNS. CDR3 region: CASSEYVRNEQYF. In DNA, the CDR3 is TGTGCCAGCAGTGAATACGTGAGGAATGAGCAGTACTTC.

This clonotype was detected a few times. J is TRBJ2-3 and V is TRBV6-6, with TRBD2 as a possible D gene (6 bases). The CDR3 totals 15 residues. Per germline, CDR1 MNHNY and CDR2 SVGAGI (reference sequence). V was clipped by 7 bases and J by 0 bases, with 14 bases between them. This CDR3 reads CASTVAVSSTDTQYF. CDR3 in DNA: TGTGCCAGCACCGTAGCGGTCTCGAGCACAGATACGCAGTATTTT.

The sample holds a few counts of this clonotype. The rearrangement joins TRBV12-3 or TRBV12-4 to TRBJ2-3; the D is unclear. The CDR3 totals 13 residues. Trimming took off 3 bases at V and 0 bases at J, with 4 bases between the two ends. CDR3 DNA: TGTGCCAGCAGTTTCCAGAGCACAGATACGCAGTATTTT. Its protein is CASSFQSTDTQYF.

The rearrangement uses TRBV20-1 and TRBJ2-5; possible D gene TRBD2, 6 bases. The CDR3 runs to 13 residues. The V end was cut by 3 bases, the J end by 6 bases, with 14 bases between. The germline CDR1 and CDR2 sequences are DFQATT and SNEGSKA (reference sequence). The CDR3 region is CSASSPGDQTQYF. The CDR3 DNA reads TGCAGTGCTAGCTCTCCGGGAGATCAGACCCAGTACTTC.

This clonotype was found a few times. V gene TRBV20-1 combines with J gene TRBJ1-2; maybe TRBD1 (5 bases). V was trimmed by 0 bases and J by 5 bases, leaving 13 bases between them. The CDR3 covers 14 residues. Germline loops: CDR1 DFQATT, CDR2 SNEGSKA (reference sequence). This chain's CDR3 is CSARDAGISYGYTF. As DNA, the CDR3 is TGCAGTGCTAGAGATGCAGGGATTAGTTATGGCTACACCTTC.

Concerning this clonotype itself: One end of the junction varies from germline; a read error may be responsible. The rearrangement links TRBV4-3 to TRBJ2-1; 8 bases are a match to TRBD2. CDR3 length: 16 residues. Germline V gene data show CDR1 as LGHNA and CDR2 as YSLEER. CDR3 nucleotides: TGCACCAGCAGCCAAGCCACGGGGGGGGTACAGGATGAGCAGTTCTTC. Protein sequence: CTSSQATGGVQDEQFF.